This record covers a single TCR beta chain. The entry originates in a study of blood T cell repertoires in COVID-19. Study details: Whether acute or convalescent, the COVID-19 samples came from the United States, Italy and Spain.

The assay was immunoSEQ multiplex PCR, and TCRdb's table has in-frame clones only and misses some. The table records approximately 120,000 clones, approximately 90% of them present only once. The V gene's germline CDR1 is SGHNT and CDR2 YYREEE (reference sequence). This CDR3 comprises 15 residues. With V trimmed by 4 bases and J by 9 bases, 15 bases remained unmatched. The sequenced sample consisted of peripheral blood. This sequence joins TRBV5-4 and TRBJ1-2, with TRBD1 matching over 7 bases. This sequence was found in a human donor in a cohort sampled during active COVID-19. The CDR3 spells CASSAGGGVSIRYTF. In DNA form, the CDR3 reads TGTGCCAGCAGCGCCGGAGGGGGCGTCTCGATTCGCTACACCTTC.